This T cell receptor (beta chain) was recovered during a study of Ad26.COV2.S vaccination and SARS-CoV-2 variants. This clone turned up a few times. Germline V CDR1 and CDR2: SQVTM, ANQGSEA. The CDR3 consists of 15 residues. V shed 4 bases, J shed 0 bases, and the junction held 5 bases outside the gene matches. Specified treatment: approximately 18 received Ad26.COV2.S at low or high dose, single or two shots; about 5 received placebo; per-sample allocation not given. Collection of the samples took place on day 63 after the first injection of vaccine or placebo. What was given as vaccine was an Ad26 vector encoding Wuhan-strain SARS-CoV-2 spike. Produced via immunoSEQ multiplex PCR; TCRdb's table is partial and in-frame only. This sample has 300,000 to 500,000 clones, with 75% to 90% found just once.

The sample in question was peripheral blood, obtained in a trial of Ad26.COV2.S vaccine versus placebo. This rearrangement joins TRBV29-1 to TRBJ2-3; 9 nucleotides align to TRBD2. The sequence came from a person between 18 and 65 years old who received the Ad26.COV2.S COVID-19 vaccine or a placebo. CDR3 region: CSVGYSGGSTDTQYF. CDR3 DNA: TGCAGCGTTGGGTATAGCGGGGGTAGCACAGATACGCAGTATTTT.